The 27 T cell receptor beta chains below all came from one sample that was sequenced in a study of T cell repertoires in cytomegalovirus infection. Each CDR3 protein is one row after TCRdb ran MiXCR on the reads. The data hold about 920,000 distinct CDR3 sequences, with around 29% observed a single time. Antigens for these TCRs are unknown. The specimen comprised cultured CD8+ T cells from PBMCs, sampled from culture after CMV antigen stimulation. These receptors all come from a human donor in good health (CMV status not recorded). Some clones in this sample may be carry-over from other donors' samples.

This clonotype was picked up a small number of times. The V call is TRBV28, the J call TRBJ2-2; perhaps TRBD1 as D (8 bases). The germline gives CDR1 MDHEN, CDR2 SYDVKM. V lost 7 bases to trimming and J lost 7 bases, with 22 bases between them. CDR3 size: 16 residues. The CDR3 nucleotides are TGTGCCAGCATGAACCTCTGGACAGGGAGGGGCGGGGAGCTGTTTTTT. It yields the protein CASMNLWTGRGGELFF.

This clonotype was seen at least ten times. The chain joins TRBV7-6 to TRBJ2-7; D is uncertain. Trimming shortened V by 3 bases and J by 3 bases, and 15 bases separated the two germline ends. The CDR3 extends over 15 amino acids. Germline V CDR1 and CDR2: SGHVS, FNYEAQ. The chain's CDR3 is CASSFTSDENYEQYF. Written as DNA, the CDR3 is TGTGCCAGCAGCTTCACGTCGGACGAGAACTACGAGCAGTACTTC.

In this sample, this clonotype turned up many times. The rearrangement joins TRBV7-9 to TRBJ1-5; D not resolved. Germline lookup yields CDR1 SEHNR and CDR2 FQNEAQ (reference sequence). V was shortened by 1 base and J by 9 bases, with 10 bases between the two germline ends. This CDR3 has 13 residues. The CDR3 bases are TGTGCCAGCAGCTTAGAACGCGTCGGGCCCCAGCATTTT. It translates to CASSLERVGPQHF.

This clonotype was recorded at least ten times. The J gene is TRBJ2-2, the V gene TRBV7-4; D is undetermined. Trimming removed 5 bases at V and 8 bases at J, with 15 bases between. The germline V gene encodes CDR1 SGHVT and CDR2 SQSDAQ. The length of the CDR3 is 14 residues. This CDR3 reads CASSDLGIPGELFF. CDR3 DNA: TGTGCCAGCAGCGACCTTGGGATCCCAGGGGAGCTGTTTTTT.

This chain joins TRBV24-1 and TRBJ2-2; tentatively, D is TRBD2 (7 bases). There are 13 residues in the CDR3. Germline CDR1 is KGHDR and CDR2 is SFDVKD. V gave up 10 bases and J gave up 0 bases, with 8 bases separating them. This CDR3 reads CATGGPNTGELFF. In DNA, the CDR3 is TGTGCCACGGGGGGGCCGAACACCGGGGAGCTGTTTTTT.

The rearrangement uses TRBV6-6 and TRBJ2-3; D may be TRBD2 (6 bases). This CDR3 spans 14 amino acids. Trimming took 10 bases from V and 2 from J, leaving 16 bases between them. Germline assignment: CDR1 MNHNY and CDR2 SVGAGI (reference sequence). DNA for the CDR3: TGTGCCACCGAGTCCGGACTATACACAGATACGCAGTATTTT. Translating gives CATESGLYTDTQYF.

This clonotype was recorded at least ten times. The chain links TRBV7-8 to TRBJ2-1; 8 bases agree with TRBD2. Germline CDR1 and CDR2: SGHVS and FQNEAQ. Trimming at V came to 0 bases and at J to 4 bases, leaving 5 bases not matched to a gene. The length of the CDR3 is 16 residues. In nucleotides, the CDR3 is TGTGCCAGCAGCTTAGCGTTAGCGGGGTTATACAATGAGCAGTTCTTC. Translating gives CASSLALAGLYNEQFF.

This rearrangement joins TRBV14 to TRBJ2-3; D gene ambiguous. The CDR3 is 11 amino acids. Germline CDR1 reads SGHDN; CDR2 reads FVKESK. V was clipped by 4 bases and J by 10 bases, with 9 bases between them. CDR3 in amino acids: CASSLGDAQYF. The CDR3, as DNA: TGTGCCAGCAGCCTCGGAGACGCGCAGTATTTT.

This clonotype turned up a few times. V usage is TRBV10-3 and J usage is TRBJ2-1, with 7 positions matching TRBD1. V lost 2 bases and J lost 6; bases outside the gene matches: 10. The CDR3 has 16 amino acids. CDR1 is ENHRY, CDR2 SYGVKD, per germline. The CDR3 sequence is CAISETGDSTPNEQFF. The CDR3 nucleotides are TGTGCCATCAGTGAGACAGGGGATTCTACTCCCAATGAGCAGTTCTTC.

This clonotype was seen at least ten times. The chain has TRBV29-1 and TRBJ1-1; 9 bases agree with TRBD1. CDR1 and CDR2 from the germline V gene are SQVTM and ANQGSEA. This CDR3 is 14 amino acids long. The J segment lost 0 bases and the V segment lost 7 bases, leaving 6 bases of the junction unmatched. This chain's CDR3 is CSATGGGMNTEAFF. CDR3 nucleotides: TGCAGCGCTACAGGGGGCGGAATGAACACTGAAGCTTTCTTT.

This clonotype was counted between two and nine times. The rearrangement joins TRBV7-6 to TRBJ2-1; TRBD2 matches at 16 bases. This CDR3 is 19 amino acids long. In germline, CDR1 is SGHVS, CDR2 FNYEAQ. The V and J ends lost 5 bases and 2 bases, in that order; junction bases with no gene match: 9. CDR3 in amino acids: CASSTPGLAGGRPYNEQFF. In DNA form, the CDR3 reads TGTGCCAGCAGCACACCGGGACTAGCGGGGGGGCGCCCCTACAATGAGCAGTTCTTC. Filled out from reference TRBV7-6 and TRBJ2-1, the complete variable domain reads GAGVSQSPRYKVTKRGQDVALRCDPISGHVSLYWYRQALGQGPEFLTYFNYEAQQDKSGLPNDRFSAERPEGSISTLTIQRTEQRDSAMYRCASSTPGLAGGRPYNEQFFGPGTRLTVL.

The J gene is TRBJ2-5, the V gene TRBV5-5; a possible D gene is TRBD2 (6 bases). Germline CDR1 is SGHKS and CDR2 is YYEKEE (reference sequence). The CDR3 spans 17 residues. Trimming took off 1 base at V and 3 bases at J, with 19 bases between the two ends. In nucleotides, the CDR3 is TGTGCCAGCAGCTTGCCTTCCTTAGGAGGGGAGAAAGAGACCCAGTACTTC. As protein: CASSLPSLGGEKETQYF.

This clonotype was observed a handful of times. The V and J genes are TRBV7-6 and TRBJ1-1, with TRBD1 matching 7 bases. Unmatched junction bases numbered 6, after V lost 5 bases and J lost 3 bases. The V gene's germline CDR1 is SGHVS and CDR2 FNYEAQ. The CDR3 runs to 14 residues. In DNA, the CDR3 is TGTGCCAGCAGCCCGGGACAGATACACACTGAAGCTTTCTTT. Translating gives CASSPGQIHTEAFF.

V usage is TRBV20-1 and J usage is TRBJ2-2, with TRBD1 matching over 7 bases. The trim removed 0 bases at V and 5 bases at J, leaving 3 bases unmatched. Per the germline V gene, CDR1 is DFQATT and CDR2 is SNEGSKA (reference sequence). The CDR3 is 14 residues long. CDR3 protein: CSARDRQGTGELFF. The CDR3 nucleotides are TGCAGTGCTAGAGATCGACAGGGAACCGGGGAGCTGTTTTTT.

The genes are TRBV23-1 and TRBJ2-2; D is possibly TRBD1 (6 bases). TRBV23-1 is recorded as an ORF, its role being uncertain. V lost 2 bases to trimming and J lost 3 bases, with 19 bases between them. The CDR3 runs 18 residues. This CDR3 is CASSQTPYRVSDTGELFF. As DNA, the CDR3 is TGCGCCAGCAGTCAAACCCCGTACAGGGTATCGGACACCGGGGAGCTGTTTTTT.

This clonotype appeared a few times. The chain couples TRBV6-1 to TRBJ1-1, with D perhaps matching TRBD1 (6 bases). This CDR3 has 15 amino acids. CDR1 and CDR2 (germline): MNHNS, SASEGT. V lost 5 bases, J lost 4 bases, and 17 bases lay in between. In DNA, the CDR3 is TGTGCCAGCAGTTCCACAGGGAGGGAGGCCACTGAAGCTTTCTTT. This sequence encodes CASSSTGREATEAFF.

This clonotype was counted a few times. This chain joins TRBV6-2 or TRBV6-3 and TRBJ2-1, with D unclear. The CDR3 is 13 residues long. CDR1 is MNHEY, CDR2 SVGEGT, per germline. V gave up 2 bases and J gave up 5 bases, with 7 bases separating them. CDR3 in amino acids: CASSYHPNNEQFF. CDR3 coding DNA: TGTGCCAGCAGTTACCACCCAAACAATGAGCAGTTCTTC.

The chain is built from TRBV19 and TRBJ1-5; unclear D gene. V was cut by 3 bases and J by 4 bases, with 16 bases left in between. CDR3 length: 16 amino acids. CDR1 is LNHDA, CDR2 SQIVND, per germline (reference sequence). CDR3 loop: CASSMYPGDRNQPQHF. The CDR3 DNA follows: TGTGCCAGTAGTATGTACCCTGGGGATAGGAATCAGCCCCAGCATTTT.

The chain joins TRBV27 to TRBJ2-7, with D unresolved. The germline V gene has CDR1 MNHEY and CDR2 SMNVEV (reference sequence). The CDR3 contains 12 residues. V was clipped by 7 bases and J by 3 bases, with 10 bases between them. The CDR3 reads CASNPTNYEQYF. The CDR3 nucleotides are TGTGCCAGCAACCCGACAAACTACGAGCAGTACTTC.

This clonotype was observed a few times. The chain joins TRBV12-3 or TRBV12-4 to TRBJ1-6, with D maybe TRBD1 (5 bases). V was shortened by 6 bases and J by 2 bases, with 14 bases between the two germline ends. The CDR3 runs to 16 residues. Here the CDR3 DNA reads TGTGCCAGCAGATCCTTCGGGACGGCCTATAATTCACCCCTCCACTTT. Amino acids: CASRSFGTAYNSPLHF.

This chain connects TRBV23-1 to TRBJ2-2, with TRBD1 identical over 8 bases. TRBV23-1 has ORF status, its function being uncertain. Germline trimming cut 0 bases from V and 0 bases from J; bases unmatched to any gene: 6. The CDR3 spans 18 residues. CDR3 sequence: CASSQSTQGASNTGELFF. In nucleotides, the CDR3 is TGCGCCAGCAGTCAATCGACGCAGGGGGCCTCGAACACCGGGGAGCTGTTTTTT.

The V call is TRBV14, the J call TRBJ2-3; D is unclear. Germline CDR1 is SGHDN and CDR2 is FVKESK. The CDR3 length is 15 residues. Deletions cut 2 bases from V and 2 bases from J, with 11 bases between. The CDR3 sequence: CASSQRRDNTDTQYF. The CDR3 DNA follows: TGTGCCAGCAGCCAACGAAGGGATAACACAGATACGCAGTATTTT.

The sample holds a few counts of this clonotype. The chain couples TRBV7-9 to TRBJ1-2; 10 bases agree with TRBD1. CDR1 is SEHNR and CDR2 is FQNEAQ in the germline V gene (reference sequence). Losses at the gene ends were 6 bases for V and 8 bases for J; bases not matched to a gene: 12. The CDR3 has 15 residues. The CDR3 reads CASSSPGQGMEGYTF. The CDR3 coding sequence is TGTGCCAGCAGTTCTCCGGGACAGGGGATGGAGGGCTACACCTTC.

The chain recombines TRBV6-5 with TRBJ2-2, with 7 bases aligning to TRBD1. Germline V lookup: CDR1 MNHEY, CDR2 SVGAGI. The CDR3 consists of 20 residues. Trimming removed 6 bases from V and 0 bases from J; junction bases left unmatched: 19. In nucleotides, the CDR3 is TGTGCCAGCAGGGTCTCCGGGACAGCGAACATCCTTTCGAACACCGGGGAGCTGTTTTTT. Translating gives CASRVSGTANILSNTGELFF.

V is TRBV7-6 and J is TRBJ2-1; perhaps D is TRBD1 or TRBD2 (5 bases each). V dropped 4 bases and J dropped 5 bases, with 21 bases sitting between them. The length of the CDR3 is 17 residues. CDR1 and CDR2 (germline): SGHVS, FNYEAQ. CDR3 bases: TGTGCCAGCAGCTCGCCCTGGGACGGCAGCCCTGACAATGAGCAGTTCTTC. As protein: CASSSPWDGSPDNEQFF.

The gene calls are TRBV11-2 and TRBJ2-2; 9 nucleotides agree with TRBD2. This CDR3 is 16 amino acids long. Germline CDR1 and CDR2: SGHAT and FQNNGV. With V trimmed by 4 bases and J by 5 bases, 8 bases remained unmatched. This chain's CDR3 is CASSYPPGLATGELFF. Written as DNA, the CDR3 is TGTGCCAGCAGCTACCCCCCGGGACTAGCAACCGGGGAGCTGTTTTTT.

CDR3 loop: CASSLKFAVASEQFF. CDR3 DNA: TGTGCCAGCAGTTTGAAGTTTGCTGTTGCAAGTGAGCAGTTCTTC. J is TRBJ2-1 and V is TRBV12-3 or TRBV12-4, with no clear D. Trimming removed 3 bases at V and 9 bases at J, with 18 bases between. The CDR3 has 15 amino acids.